Each of the 26 T cell receptor beta chains below was sequenced from the same sample in a study of T-cell reconstitution after alpha-beta-depleted transplantation in children. Library preparation (for TCRbeta) was performed with unique molecular identifiers. TCRdb used MiXCR to reprocess the PCR reads, holding one entry per CDR3 protein. The sample yields more than 150,000 distinct CDR3 sequences, roughly 15% seen once. The sample here was PBMCs from the stem cell graft donor, taken from the stem cell graft. The origin of the receptors is a human donor who donated a stem cell graft to a child with acute lymphoblastic leukemia.

The chain combines TRBV6-5 with TRBJ1-1; the D is unclear. CDR1 is MNHEY, CDR2 SVGAGI, per germline. V was cut by 6 bases and J by 5 bases, with 13 bases left in between. The length of the CDR3 is 13 residues. The CDR3: CASSLWTKTEAFF. The CDR3 region has the DNA TGTGCCAGCAGCCTCTGGACGAAGACTGAAGCTTTCTTT.

This clonotype has more than one count but fewer than ten. The rearrangement uses TRBV5-1 and TRBJ2-3; D might be TRBD2 (6 bases). Germline loops: CDR1 SGHRS, CDR2 YFSETQ. The CDR3 covers 21 residues. Deletions cut 4 bases from V and 0 bases from J, with 30 bases between. Here the CDR3 reads CASSRRLTNRLRTTSTDTQYF. The CDR3 DNA reads TGCGCCAGCAGCCGGAGACTCACAAACAGGCTTCGGACTACTAGCACAGATACGCAGTATTTT.

This clonotype is labeled medium-sized. The V call is TRBV5-1, the J call TRBJ2-1, with a possible D match to TRBD2 (5 bases). The CDR3 consists of 15 residues. V was trimmed by 3 bases and J by 0 bases, leaving 10 bases between them. Germline V lookup: CDR1 SGHRS, CDR2 YFSETQ. CDR3 DNA: TGCGCCAGCAGCTCGGTCGGGGACTCCTACAATGAGCAGTTCTTC. Amino acids: CASSSVGDSYNEQFF.

This clonotype has only a few counts. J is TRBJ1-1 and V is TRBV5-1; D unresolved. V dropped 4 bases and J dropped 0 bases, with 10 bases sitting between them. Germline V lookup: CDR1 SGHRS, CDR2 YFSETQ. The length of the CDR3 is 14 residues. The CDR3 bases are TGCGCCAGCAGCCCCGACGGGGTGAACACTGAAGCTTTCTTT. Translation: CASSPDGVNTEAFF.

This chain uses TRBV5-5 with TRBJ2-1; the D gene is possibly TRBD2 (5 bases). The CDR3 is 13 residues long. Trimming pared 4 bases from V and 6 bases from J, leaving 11 bases between. The germline V gene has CDR1 SGHKS and CDR2 YYEKEE (reference sequence). DNA of the CDR3: TGTGCCAGCAGCCCCAGAGAGGGCAATGAGCAGTTCTTC. It codes for CASSPREGNEQFF.

This clonotype was observed many times. V and J are TRBV5-1 and TRBJ1-6, with D perhaps TRBD1 (5 bases). From germline, CDR1 is SGHRS and CDR2 YFSETQ. V dropped 0 bases and J dropped 4 bases, with 5 bases sitting between them. The length of the CDR3 is 14 residues. CDR3 loop: CASSLGQYNSPLHF. CDR3 nucleotide sequence: TGCGCCAGCAGCTTGGGACAGTATAATTCACCCCTCCACTTT.

The table lists this clonotype with many counts. The chain couples TRBV20-1 to TRBJ2-4; D is possibly TRBD1 (6 bases). Trimming cost V 5 bases and J 0 bases, with 23 bases left between them. Germline V gives CDR1 DFQATT, CDR2 SNEGSKA (reference sequence). CDR3 size: 18 residues. The CDR3 here is CSAVNRARNLLAKNIQYF. The CDR3 nucleotides are TGCAGTGCTGTCAACAGGGCAAGGAATTTACTAGCCAAAAACATTCAGTACTTC.

This clonotype was recorded at least ten times. The rearrangement uses TRBV7-9 and TRBJ1-2, with D perhaps TRBD1 (6 bases). V lost 2 bases and J lost 2, with 15 bases in between. The CDR3 extends over 16 amino acids. Germline loops: CDR1 SEHNR, CDR2 FQNEAQ (reference sequence). The CDR3 sequence: CASSLHMTGINYGYTF. CDR3 DNA sequence: TGTGCCAGCAGCTTACATATGACAGGCATAAACTATGGCTACACCTTC.

At least ten counts were recorded for this clonotype. The chain links TRBV12-3 or TRBV12-4 to TRBJ2-1; tentative D call: TRBD2 (6 bases). V dropped 4 bases and J dropped 5 bases, with 15 bases sitting between them. The CDR3 totals 15 residues. The CDR3 nucleotides are TGTGCCAGCAGTTCGGCTCGGGGAGGCCACAATGAGCAGTTCTTC. Its translation is CASSSARGGHNEQFF.

A few counts support this clonotype. The V gene is TRBV10-3, the J gene TRBJ1-2, with 7 bases identical to TRBD1. Germline assignment: CDR1 ENHRY and CDR2 SYGVKD. This CDR3 region has 12 residues. The V segment lost 6 bases and the J segment 8 bases; nucleotides outside the gene matches: 6. This CDR3 is CAIRTPRGGYTF. The CDR3, as DNA: TGTGCCATCAGAACACCCAGGGGGGGCTACACCTTC.

This clonotype came up many times. The rearrangement links TRBV6-1 to TRBJ1-2, with D unclear. V shed 6 bases and J shed 6 bases, with 14 bases lying between them. The CDR3 is 13 amino acids. Germline CDR1 is MNHNS and CDR2 is SASEGT. The CDR3 nucleotides read TGTGCCAGCAGACCCCTCCGGGGTAATGGCTACACCTTC. Translation gives CASRPLRGNGYTF.

The sample holds many counts of this clonotype. V is TRBV5-1 and J is TRBJ2-2; 8 bases are a match to TRBD2. Germline assignment: CDR1 SGHRS and CDR2 YFSETQ. CDR3 length equals 16 residues. The J segment lost 0 bases and the V segment lost 0 bases, leaving 1 base of the junction unmatched. The CDR3 nucleotides read TGCGCCAGCAGCTTGGGAGCGGGAGCGAACACCGGGGAGCTGTTTTTT. Protein: CASSLGAGANTGELFF.

The chain combines TRBV10-2 with TRBJ2-4; TRBD2 matches 12 bases. The V gene end was trimmed by 10 bases and the J gene end by 0 bases; junction bases not matched to a gene: 7. CDR1 and CDR2 (germline): WSHSY, SAAADI. The CDR3 contains 16 residues. The CDR3 loop reads CATYASGRGAKNIQYF. CDR3 nucleotides: TGCGCCACGTACGCTAGCGGGAGGGGAGCCAAAAACATTCAGTACTTC.

This clonotype was seen repeatedly, ten times or more. This chain links TRBV5-1 with TRBJ2-5; maybe TRBD2 (6 bases). The CDR3 sequence is 15 residues long. Trimming pared 1 base from V and 1 base from J, leaving 11 bases between. The V gene's germline CDR1 is SGHRS and CDR2 YFSETQ. The CDR3 spells CASSLSGSPQETQYF. Written as DNA, the CDR3 is TGCGCCAGCAGCTTGTCCGGGAGCCCCCAAGAGACCCAGTACTTC. Combining the CDR3 with reference TRBV5-1 and TRBJ2-5 gives the whole variable domain KAGVTQTPRYLIKTRGQQVTLSCSPISGHRSVSWYQQTPGQGLQFLFEYFSETQRNKGNFPGRFSGRQFSNSRSEMNVSTLELGDSALYLCASSLSGSPQETQYFGPGTRLLVL.

This chain uses TRBV6-1 with TRBJ1-2; maybe TRBD1 (5 bases). This CDR3 comprises 11 residues. Per the germline V gene, CDR1 is MNHNS and CDR2 is SASEGT. Trimming removed 6 bases from V and 13 bases from J, with 15 bases in between. CDR3 in DNA: TGTGCCAGCAGCCTTTGGGACGTTTGCACCTTC. Its protein product is CASSLWDVCTF.

The CDR3 coding sequence is TGTGCCGGGGACAGGGGGCTTTTAGATGGCTACACCTTC. Its protein is CAGDRGLLDGYTF. The gene calls are TRBV2 and TRBJ1-2; TRBD1 matches 12 bases. The ends lost 11 bases at V and 6 bases at J; junction bases unmatched: 7. The germline gives CDR1 SNHLY, CDR2 FYNNEI. The CDR3 totals 13 residues.

The CDR3 region is CASSFSDRGAGNTIYF. The CDR3 DNA is TGTGCCAGCAGTTTCTCCGACAGGGGAGCTGGAAACACCATATATTTT. The chain combines TRBV28 with TRBJ1-3, with TRBD1 matching over 8 bases. The V segment lost 3 bases and the J segment 2 bases; nucleotides outside the gene matches: 6. The CDR3 covers 16 residues. Germline CDR1 and CDR2: MDHEN and SYDVKM.

As regards this clonotype: This may come from a read error, since a much larger clone is one base off. V usage is TRBV20-1 and J usage is TRBJ2-1; TRBD2 matches 10 bases. The CDR3 totals 13 residues. In germline, CDR1 is DFQATT, CDR2 SNEGSKA (reference sequence). With V trimmed by 7 bases and J by 7 bases, 7 bases remained unmatched. CDR3 residues: CSVSTSGENEQFF. The CDR3 DNA reads TGCAGTGTTAGTACTAGCGGGGAGAATGAGCAGTTCTTC.

For this clonotype: A read error may account for a junction end that differs from germline. This chain links TRBV11-1 with TRBJ1-2; D gene uncertain. This CDR3 contains 17 residues. Germline V CDR1 and CDR2: SGHAT, FQDESV (reference sequence). This chain's CDR3 is CASSLAVGAPVNYAYTF. CDR3 nucleotides: TGTGCCAGCAGCTTAGCGGTAGGAGCCCCGGTTAACTATGCCTACACCTTC.

This chain links TRBV20-1 with TRBJ1-2; TRBD1 might be the D (6 bases). V was shortened by 6 bases and J by 5 bases, with 22 bases between the two germline ends. This CDR3 spans 15 amino acids. Germline loops: CDR1 DFQATT, CDR2 SNEGSKA (reference sequence). The DNA of the CDR3 is TGCAGTGCACAACCCCAAAGGGGGGGCCGGTATGGCTACACCTTC. Amino acid sequence: CSAQPQRGGRYGYTF.

The J gene is TRBJ1-6, the V gene TRBV5-1; D possibly corresponds to TRBD1 (6 bases). Germline lookup yields CDR1 SGHRS and CDR2 YFSETQ. The CDR3 is 16 residues long. Trimming left V 3 bases short and J 9 bases short, with 19 bases between. In nucleotides, the CDR3 is TGCGCCAGCAGCTCCCAATACCGGGACATGGGTTCACCCCTCCACTTT. Translation gives CASSSQYRDMGSPLHF.

This clonotype has just a few counts. V usage is TRBV6-5 and J usage is TRBJ2-2, with 10 bases lining up with TRBD2. In germline, CDR1 is MNHEY, CDR2 SVGAGI. This CDR3 has 18 residues. V lost 6 bases to trimming and J lost 6 bases; unmatched junction nucleotides: 16. The CDR3 DNA reads as TGTGCCAGCAGAGCACTAGCGGGACTTAAATCCCTGTCCGGGGAGCTGTTTTTT. Translated: CASRALAGLKSLSGELFF.

The chain links TRBV5-6 to TRBJ1-2; the D is unclear. V lost 4 bases, J lost 7 bases, and 17 bases lay in between. The CDR3 covers 14 residues. Germline values: CDR1 SGHDT, CDR2 YYEEEE. The CDR3 reads CASSHDFGEGGYTF. In DNA form, the CDR3 reads TGTGCCAGCAGCCACGACTTTGGGGAAGGTGGCTACACCTTC.

This clonotype was detected many times. The chain recombines TRBV4-1 with TRBJ2-7, with TRBD2 matching 7 bases. This CDR3 spans 15 amino acids. V lost 0 bases, J lost 4 bases, and 6 bases stayed unmatched. The V gene's germline CDR1 is MGHRA and CDR2 YSYEKL. CDR3 sequence: CASSQERDYPYEQYF. The CDR3 coding sequence is TGCGCCAGCAGCCAAGAGAGGGACTATCCTTACGAGCAGTACTTC.

With respect to this clonotype: Being one base from a much bigger clone, this may be a read error. The chain combines TRBV20-1 with TRBJ2-2; D possibly matches TRBD1 or TRBD2 (5 bases each). The CDR3 is 12 residues long. Trimming removed 5 bases from V and 12 bases from J, with 16 bases in between. Germline V gene lookup returns CDR1 DFQATT and CDR2 SNEGSKA (reference sequence). The CDR3 nucleotides read TGCAGTGCTCAGAGATACGAGGGGCAGCTGTTTTTT. Translation: CSAQRYEGQLFF.

This clonotype appeared many times. V gene TRBV5-1 combines with J gene TRBJ2-7; 12 bases match TRBD2. J lost 3 bases, V lost 4 bases, and 8 bases had no gene match. CDR1 and CDR2 from the germline V gene are SGHRS and YFSETQ. The CDR3 contains 16 residues. The DNA for the CDR3 is TGCGCCAGCAGCCGGAAGACTAGCGGGAGAGACTACGAGCAGTACTTC. Its translation: CASSRKTSGRDYEQYF.